What follows are 30 T cell receptor beta chains derived from one specimen sequenced in a study of shared clonotypes between healthy human individuals. Using immunoSEQ multiplex PCR, the repertoire was profiled, and TCRdb retains in-frame clones only, with some absent. The repertoire holds some 120,000 clones, with around 65% as singletons. The sequencing input was memory CD8+ T cells sorted from blood. Subset specified: CD45RO+ cells pooled with CCR7-negative TemRA cells. All receptors come from a woman in her thirties in good health.

The chain links TRBV29-1 to TRBJ2-5; weak D call: TRBD2 (6 bases). The CDR3 is 14 amino acids. V dropped 7 bases and J dropped 3 bases, with 18 bases sitting between them. CDR1 is SQVTM and CDR2 is ANQGSEA in the germline V gene. CDR3 residues: CSARTLWGEETQYF. The DNA of the CDR3 is TGCAGCGCCCGGACCTTATGGGGGGAAGAGACCCAGTACTTC.

This sequence joins TRBV6-1 and TRBJ2-7, with D tentatively TRBD2 (6 bases). Germline loops: CDR1 MNHNS, CDR2 SASEGT. This CDR3 spans 19 amino acids. The ends were cut back, 2 bases at V and 5 bases at J, with 28 bases in the middle. The CDR3 loop reads CASSERGAGHVLGGDEQYF. DNA for the CDR3: TGTGCCAGCAGTGAACGTGGGGCAGGGCACGTCCTTGGAGGGGACGAGCAGTACTTC.

The V call is TRBV28, the J call TRBJ1-1, with 9 bases lining up with TRBD1. Per the germline V gene, CDR1 is MDHEN and CDR2 is SYDVKM. V lost 5 bases, J lost 5 bases, and 12 bases stayed unmatched. The CDR3 covers 16 residues. As DNA, the CDR3 is TGTGCCAGCAGTCCCACGGGACAGGGAGTGGAGACTGAAGCTTTCTTT. Protein sequence: CASSPTGQGVETEAFF.

This chain connects TRBV28 to TRBJ1-5; D is possibly TRBD1 (5 bases). Trimming shortened V by 2 bases and J by 0 bases, and 17 bases separated the two germline ends. The length of the CDR3 is 18 residues. Germline CDR1 and CDR2: MDHEN and SYDVKM. The DNA for the CDR3 is TGTGCCAGCAGTTTAAGGGGACTACCCTTTTATAGCAATCAGCCCCAGCATTTT. This sequence encodes CASSLRGLPFYSNQPQHF.

The gene calls are TRBV7-9 and TRBJ2-2; D is perhaps TRBD2 (6 bases). V lost 5 bases, J lost 3 bases, and 16 bases lay in between. This CDR3 comprises 16 residues. Germline V gene data show CDR1 as SEHNR and CDR2 as FQNEAQ (reference sequence). The CDR3 DNA is TGTGCCAGCAGCAACCGGGACTTACCAGACACCGGGGAGCTGTTTTTT. Translated: CASSNRDLPDTGELFF.

The V and J genes are TRBV19 and TRBJ2-6, with 8 bases aligning to TRBD2. Trimming removed 6 bases from V and 0 bases from J; junction bases left unmatched: 10. Germline V gene lookup returns CDR1 LNHDA and CDR2 SQIVND (reference sequence). The CDR3 length is 18 residues. CDR3 DNA sequence: TGTGCCAGTAGAACCCGGACTAGCTGGGGCTCTGGGGCCAACGTCCTGACTTTC. This sequence encodes CASRTRTSWGSGANVLTF.

This chain connects TRBV9 to TRBJ2-3; D may be TRBD2 (6 bases). This CDR3 contains 15 residues. Germline CDR1 and CDR2: SGDLS and YYNGEE. The V and J ends lost 6 bases and 0 bases respectively, with 14 bases between them. The CDR3 DNA reads as TGTGCCAGCAACCCGGGAGCTATTAGCACAGATACGCAGTATTTT. Protein: CASNPGAISTDTQYF.

This clone was detected only a few times. The chain employs TRBV5-6 and TRBJ2-7; 7 positions agree with TRBD2. The J segment lost 2 bases and the V segment lost 1 base, leaving 6 bases of the junction unmatched. The CDR3 contains 15 residues. Looked up from germline, CDR1 is SGHDT and CDR2 is YYEEEE. CDR3 loop: CASSLSGGNTYEQYF. CDR3 coding DNA: TGTGCCAGCAGCTTGTCGGGGGGAAATACCTACGAGCAGTACTTC.

This chain uses TRBV5-4 with TRBJ2-3; D is possibly TRBD2 (5 bases). The CDR3 contains 17 residues. V was trimmed by 4 bases and J by 7 bases, leaving 25 bases between them. Germline values: CDR1 SGHNT, CDR2 YYREEE (reference sequence). The DNA of the CDR3 is TGTGCCAGCAGCCCCACGGCAGCGGCCTCGCGGGTATATACGCAGTATTTT. Residues: CASSPTAAASRVYTQYF.

The chain couples TRBV10-3 to TRBJ1-2; D unclear. CDR3 length: 12 amino acids. V gave up 7 bases and J gave up 8 bases, with 14 bases separating them. Germline CDR1 is ENHRY and CDR2 is SYGVKD. The DNA for the CDR3 is TGTGCCATCAAGGGTGCCGAAGGGGGCTACACCTTC. This sequence encodes CAIKGAEGGYTF.

This rearrangement joins TRBV20-1 to TRBJ2-5; D not certain. CDR1 and CDR2 (germline): DFQATT, SNEGSKA (reference sequence). The CDR3 is 11 residues long. V was shortened by 6 bases and J by 1 base, with 6 bases between the two germline ends. In DNA, the CDR3 is TGCAGTGCACTCGCCCAAGAGACCCAGTACTTC. It codes for CSALAQETQYF.

This chain connects TRBV5-4 to TRBJ1-2; D gene ambiguous. Trimming left V 4 bases short and J 3 bases short, with 10 bases between. The CDR3 is made up of 13 amino acids. Looked up from germline, CDR1 is SGHNT and CDR2 is YYREEE (reference sequence). The CDR3 sequence is CASSQGADYGYTF. Here the CDR3 DNA reads TGTGCCAGCAGCCAAGGCGCGGACTATGGCTACACCTTC.

This clone occurred a few times. The V gene is TRBV28, the J gene TRBJ2-6; 7 bases are shared with TRBD2. In germline, CDR1 is MDHEN, CDR2 SYDVKM. The CDR3 is 15 amino acids. Trimming removed 6 bases from V and 2 bases from J; junction bases left unmatched: 4. CDR3 residues: CASRARGAGANVLTF. For the CDR3, the DNA is TGTGCCAGCAGGGCCCGGGGGGCTGGGGCCAACGTCCTGACTTTC.

This clone turned up a few times. V is TRBV19 and J is TRBJ2-3; D is perhaps TRBD1 (6 bases). The CDR3 is made up of 15 amino acids. Germline V gene sequence: CDR1 LNHDA, CDR2 SQIVND (reference sequence). V lost 5 bases and J 0 bases, leaving 12 bases between the germline ends. The CDR3 protein is CASSQRTASTDTQYF. The CDR3 DNA is TGTGCCAGTAGTCAACGGACAGCTAGCACAGATACGCAGTATTTT.

Concerning this clone: Additional DNA sequences in this sample encode the identical CDR3. The CDR3 coding sequence is TGTGCCAGCAGCGTAGCGGGAGGTTCCGATGAGCAGTTCTTC. This translates into CASSVAGGSDEQFF. The chain carries TRBV9 and TRBJ2-1, with TRBD2 identical over 7 bases. The CDR3 contains 14 residues. Germline loops: CDR1 SGDLS, CDR2 YYNGEE. Trimming cost V 0 bases and J 8 bases; bases outside gene matches: 5. The full variable domain, completed using reference TRBV9 and TRBJ2-1, is DSGVTQTPKHLITATGQRVTLRCSPRSGDLSVYWYQQSLDQGLQFLIQYYNGEERAKGNILERFSAQQFPDLHSELNLSSLELGDSALYFCASSVAGGSDEQFFGPGTRLTVL.

The rearrangement joins TRBV25-1 to TRBJ1-4, with D perhaps TRBD1 (5 bases). Deletions cut 6 bases from V and 0 bases from J, with 8 bases between. This CDR3 is built from 14 residues. The V gene's germline CDR1 is MGHDK and CDR2 SYGVNS. The CDR3 nucleotides are TGTGCCAGCAGCGGGGCTGCAACTAATGAAAAACTGTTTTTT. It translates to CASSGAATNEKLFF.

J is TRBJ2-1 and V is TRBV28, with 9 bases identical to TRBD2. Germline V gives CDR1 MDHEN, CDR2 SYDVKM. The CDR3 has 16 residues. V lost 5 bases, J lost 3 bases, and 8 bases stayed unmatched. The CDR3 sequence: CASSRSGSGLYNEQFF. Written as DNA, the CDR3 is TGTGCCAGCAGTCGTAGCGGGAGCGGACTCTACAATGAGCAGTTCTTC.

The chain links TRBV4-2 to TRBJ2-7, with D possibly being TRBD2 (6 bases). Looked up from germline, CDR1 is LGHNA and CDR2 is YNFKEQ. The CDR3 totals 14 residues. Trimming left V 0 bases short and J 4 bases short, with 10 bases between. In DNA form, the CDR3 reads TGTGCCAGCAGCCAAGAATGGGCGGGGTACGAGCAGTACTTC. Its translation is CASSQEWAGYEQYF.

The sample holds many counts of this clone. The V and J genes are TRBV5-8 and TRBJ2-6, with 11 bases identical to TRBD2. The junction had 8 bases not matched to a gene; V was cut back by 3 bases and J by 0 bases. Germline V lookup: CDR1 SGHTS, CDR2 YDEGEE. The CDR3 runs 19 residues. The CDR3 DNA follows: TGTGCCAGCAGCTCCCCGGGACTAGCGGTTACCTCTGGGGCCAACGTCCTGACTTTC. Amino acid sequence: CASSSPGLAVTSGANVLTF.

This clone was detected once. The genes are TRBV29-1 and TRBJ2-7; D not certain. V lost 3 bases, J lost 1 base, and 7 bases lay in between. The CDR3 runs 12 residues. Germline CDR1 SQVTM, CDR2 ANQGSEA. As DNA, the CDR3 is TGCAGCGTTGAGGACGGTTCCTACGAGCAGTACTTC. This translates into CSVEDGSYEQYF.

This clone has only a few counts. The chain carries TRBV21-1 and TRBJ1-3; the D call of TRBD1 is as the table states it, not checked on the DNA. TRBV21-1 is designated a pseudogene. The CDR3 runs to 12 residues. The CDR3 region has the DNA TGTGCCAGCAGGACAGGAGGAAACACCATATATTTT. Protein product: CASRTGGNTIYF.

The chain links TRBV28 to TRBJ2-7; D may be TRBD2 (6 bases). CDR1 MDHEN and CDR2 SYDVKM come from the germline V gene. With 7 bases removed from V and 5 bases from J, the gap between germline ends came to 12 bases. CDR3 size: 12 residues. The chain's CDR3 is CASIGGNDEQYF. The CDR3 nucleotides are TGTGCCAGCATCGGAGGGAACGACGAGCAGTACTTC. Complete variable domain (other parts from reference TRBV28 and TRBJ2-7): DVKVTQSSRYLVKRTGEKVFLECVQDMDHENMFWYRQDPGLGLRLIYFSYDVKMKEKGDIPEGYSVSREKKERFSLILESASTNQTSMYLCASIGGNDEQYFGPGTRLTVT.

The chain couples TRBV6-4 to TRBJ2-2; possibly TRBD1 for D (5 bases). Germline CDR1 is MRHNA and CDR2 is SNTAGT. Trimming took off 6 bases at V and 5 bases at J, with 16 bases between the two ends. The CDR3 loop spans 15 amino acids. The CDR3 DNA reads as TGTGCCAGCAGCCCAGGGCAGAGTGGTACCGGGGAGCTGTTTTTT. It encodes CASSPGQSGTGELFF.

This rearrangement joins TRBV4-1 to TRBJ2-7, with 13 nucleotides matching TRBD2. The V gene's germline CDR1 is MGHRA and CDR2 YSYEKL. CDR3 length: 15 residues. J lost 6 bases, V lost 4 bases, and 6 bases had no gene match. CDR3 sequence (DNA): TGCGCCAGCAGCCGAGGGACTAGCGGGATCAGCGAGCAGTACTTC. Residues: CASSRGTSGISEQYF.

This chain uses TRBV6-4 with TRBJ2-1, with D tentatively TRBD1 or TRBD2 (5 bases each). The ends were cut back, 3 bases at V and 0 bases at J, with 9 bases in the middle. CDR3 length: 15 residues. The germline V gene has CDR1 MRHNA and CDR2 SNTAGT. The CDR3 reads CASSEGESSYNEQFF. DNA of the CDR3: TGTGCCAGCAGTGAGGGGGAGAGCTCCTACAATGAGCAGTTCTTC.

This rearrangement joins TRBV19 to TRBJ1-4; D gene ambiguous. This CDR3 has 17 residues. Trimming removed 1 base at V and 0 bases at J, with 12 bases between. The germline V gene has CDR1 LNHDA and CDR2 SQIVND (reference sequence). CDR3 loop: CASSIAAEAPTNEKLFF. The CDR3 DNA reads as TGTGCCAGTAGTATAGCGGCCGAGGCACCAACTAATGAAAAACTGTTTTTT.

This chain links TRBV11-3 with TRBJ1-1; 10 bases are shared with TRBD1. The V segment lost 6 bases and the J segment 0 bases; nucleotides outside the gene matches: 7. CDR3 length: 16 amino acids. Germline CDR1 and CDR2: SGHNT and YENEEA. This CDR3 is CASRSGTGVLNTEAFF. The CDR3 bases are TGTGCCAGCAGGTCCGGGACAGGGGTTTTGAACACTGAAGCTTTCTTT.

V and J are TRBV25-1 and TRBJ2-4; 10 bases are a match to TRBD2. The CDR3 totals 16 residues. Trimming took 2 bases from V and 5 from J; bases not matched to a gene: 6. The germline CDR1 and CDR2 sequences are MGHDK and SYGVNS. The CDR3, as DNA: TGTGCCAGCAGTGAAAAGAGCGGGAGGGCGGAAAACATTCAGTACTTC. This encodes CASSEKSGRAENIQYF.

The gene calls are TRBV11-2 and TRBJ2-5; 10 bases map to TRBD2. The CDR3 is made up of 18 amino acids. CDR1 is SGHAT, CDR2 FQNNGV, per germline. Trimming took 5 bases from V and 7 from J; bases not matched to a gene: 19. The CDR3 DNA is TGTGCCAGCAGCGAATCTAGCGGGAGAACCTTTCCCCAGGGGACCCAGTACTTC. As protein: CASSESSGRTFPQGTQYF.

This sequence joins TRBV9 and TRBJ2-5; D tentatively reads TRBD1 or TRBD2 (5 bases each). V lost 1 base and J 2 bases, leaving 12 bases between the germline ends. This CDR3 is built from 15 residues. Germline V gene data show CDR1 as SGDLS and CDR2 as YYNGEE. For the CDR3, the DNA is TGTGCCAGCAGCGTAAGGGCAGGGACGCAAGAGACCCAGTACTTC. It translates to CASSVRAGTQETQYF. The full variable domain, with the rest looked up from reference TRBV9 and TRBJ2-5, is DSGVTQTPKHLITATGQRVTLRCSPRSGDLSVYWYQQSLDQGLQFLIQYYNGEERAKGNILERFSAQQFPDLHSELNLSSLELGDSALYFCASSVRAGTQETQYFGPGTRLLVL.